This is a list of T cell receptor beta chains from one sample in a study of blood T cell repertoires in COVID-19. Only in-frame clones appear in the TCRdb table, and some are missing; sequencing was by immunoSEQ multiplex PCR. The sample lists fewer than 85,000 clones; 90% were seen once. Sample: peripheral blood. These receptors were obtained from a woman in her forties or fifties in a cohort sampled during active COVID-19. The CDR3 runs from the conserved cysteine through the conserved F or W. D genes are given only for firm matches. Expanded clones are given a class, and other clones once, few, many or no size at all.

CDR3 DNA: TGCGCCAGCAGGACTATTTGGTGGCGGTACTTC
CDR3 protein: CASRTIWWRYF
clone size: few
J gene: TRBJ2-7
V gene: TRBV10-1
CDR3 length: 11
D gene: -

CDR3 DNA: TGTGCCAGCAGTTTATATGGGGGAGGGGGAGGTCAAGAGACCCAGTACTTC
CDR3 protein: CASSLYGGGGGQETQYF
clone size: -
J gene: TRBJ2-5
V gene: TRBV28
CDR3 length: 17
D gene: -

CDR3 DNA: TGTGCCAGCAGCGACCCCGGTTCCTACGAGCAGTACTTC
CDR3 protein: CASSDPGSYEQYF
clone size: -
J gene: TRBJ2-7
V gene: TRBV9
CDR3 length: 13
D gene: -

CDR3 DNA: TGTGCCAGCAGGCACTTAGTGACAGCGAACACCGGGGAGCTGTTTTTT
CDR3 protein: CASRHLVTANTGELFF
clone size: once
J gene: TRBJ2-2
V gene: TRBV7-9
CDR3 length: 16
D gene: -

CDR3 DNA: TGCAGCGTTCTATCCGGGCGGGTGCAAGAGACCCAGTACTTC
CDR3 protein: CSVLSGRVQETQYF
clone size: -
J gene: TRBJ2-5
V gene: TRBV29-1
CDR3 length: 14
D gene: -

CDR3 DNA: TGTGCCTGGAGTCGGAGGGGGCCTCTCGAGCAGTACTTC
CDR3 protein: CAWSRRGPLEQYF
clone size: -
J gene: TRBJ2-7
V gene: TRBV30
CDR3 length: 13
D gene: -

CDR3 DNA: TGTGCCAGCCTTGGCGGGCGGGGGAGGAACACTGAAGCTTTCTTT
CDR3 protein: CASLGGRGRNTEAFF
clone size: -
J gene: TRBJ1-1
V gene: TRBV6-5
CDR3 length: 15
D gene: -

CDR3 DNA: TGTGCCAGCACCCCCTCGAGGAGGTACCCTGAAGCTTTCTTT
CDR3 protein: CASTPSRRYPEAFF
clone size: -
J gene: TRBJ1-1
V gene: TRBV27
CDR3 length: 14
D gene: -

CDR3 DNA: TGTGCCAGCACCCAGGGGACTAGCGGCGGGGAGCTGTTTTTT
CDR3 protein: CASTQGTSGGELFF
clone size: few
J gene: TRBJ2-2
V gene: TRBV2
CDR3 length: 14
D gene: TRBD2

CDR3 DNA: TGTGCCAGCTCACGGACCGGGACAGGGGAGGGGTACGAGCAGTACTTC
CDR3 protein: CASSRTGTGEGYEQYF
clone size: -
J gene: TRBJ2-7
V gene: TRBV18
CDR3 length: 16
D gene: TRBD1

CDR3 DNA: TGTGCCAGCAGACCTGGACAGGGGGCGGACTGGGTGAACACTGAAGCTTTCTTT
CDR3 protein: CASRPGQGADWVNTEAFF
clone size: -
J gene: TRBJ1-1
V gene: TRBV28
CDR3 length: 18
D gene: TRBD1

CDR3 DNA: TGCAGCGTTCAGGGGGAGAACACTGAAGCTTTCTTT
CDR3 protein: CSVQGENTEAFF
clone size: -
J gene: TRBJ1-1
V gene: TRBV29-1
CDR3 length: 12
D gene: TRBD1

CDR3 DNA: TGTGCCAGCAGTCCCGGGACAGGGAGGACTGAAGCTTTCTTT
CDR3 protein: CASSPGTGRTEAFF
clone size: -
J gene: TRBJ1-1
V gene: TRBV28
CDR3 length: 14
D gene: TRBD1

CDR3 DNA: TGTGCCAGCAGTGAGAGAGGCAGCCGGTTTGGAAACACCATATATTTT
CDR3 protein: CASSERGSRFGNTIYF
clone size: -
J gene: TRBJ1-3
V gene: TRBV25-1
CDR3 length: 16
D gene: -

CDR3 DNA: TGCAGCGTTATTAGGGACAGGGGATACACAGATACGCAGTATTTT
CDR3 protein: CSVIRDRGYTDTQYF
clone size: -
J gene: TRBJ2-3
V gene: TRBV29-1
CDR3 length: 15
D gene: TRBD1

CDR3 DNA: TGTGCCAGTAGTGCACGTAGCGGGAGCTCCTACGAGCAGTACTTC
CDR3 protein: CASSARSGSSYEQYF
clone size: -
J gene: TRBJ2-7
V gene: TRBV19
CDR3 length: 15
D gene: TRBD2

CDR3 DNA: TGCGCCAGCAGCATATGGACTACCGGCACAGATACGCAGTATTTT
CDR3 protein: CASSIWTTGTDTQYF
clone size: -
J gene: TRBJ2-3
V gene: TRBV5-1
CDR3 length: 15
D gene: -

CDR3 DNA: TGTGCCAGCAGCTTAGGGGGACAGAACTATGGCTACACCTTC
CDR3 protein: CASSLGGQNYGYTF
clone size: -
J gene: TRBJ1-2
V gene: TRBV11-2
CDR3 length: 14
D gene: TRBD1

CDR3 DNA: TGTGCCAGCAGCGTGGGTCTAGGGGGTGGGGCCAACGTCCTGACTTTC
CDR3 protein: CASSVGLGGGANVLTF
clone size: -
J gene: TRBJ2-6
V gene: TRBV9
CDR3 length: 16
D gene: -

CDR3 DNA: TGTGCCAGTAGTATACAGGCCACTAACTATGGCTACACCTTC
CDR3 protein: CASSIQATNYGYTF
clone size: -
J gene: TRBJ1-2
V gene: TRBV19
CDR3 length: 14
D gene: -

CDR3 DNA: TGTGCCAGCAGTGAGGGACAGGGGGCCTACGAGCAGTACTTC
CDR3 protein: CASSEGQGAYEQYF
clone size: -
J gene: TRBJ2-7
V gene: TRBV6-1
CDR3 length: 14
D gene: TRBD1

CDR3 DNA: TGTGCCAGCTCACCGAGTTCCCGGGATACAGGAAACACCATATATTTT
CDR3 protein: CASSPSSRDTGNTIYF
clone size: -
J gene: TRBJ1-3
V gene: TRBV18
CDR3 length: 16
D gene: -

CDR3 DNA: TGTGCCAGTAGGCCGGGACTAGCGAACACCGGGGAGCTGTTTTTT
CDR3 protein: CASRPGLANTGELFF
clone size: -
J gene: TRBJ2-2
V gene: TRBV19
CDR3 length: 15
D gene: TRBD2

CDR3 DNA: TGTGCCAGCAGCCAGGACACAGGGGACCCTTGGGACGGGGAGCTGTTTTTT
CDR3 protein: CASSQDTGDPWDGELFF
clone size: -
J gene: TRBJ2-2
V gene: TRBV4-2
CDR3 length: 17
D gene: TRBD1

CDR3 DNA: TGTGCCAGCAGCCGAAGTCCGGGAGCAACAGATACGCAGTATTTT
CDR3 protein: CASSRSPGATDTQYF
clone size: -
J gene: TRBJ2-3
V gene: TRBV3-1/TRBV3-2
CDR3 length: 15
D gene: -

CDR3 DNA: TGTGCCAGCAGGACTAGCGGGCGGGAGCAGTACTTC
CDR3 protein: CASRTSGREQYF
clone size: -
J gene: TRBJ2-7
V gene: TRBV2
CDR3 length: 12
D gene: TRBD2

CDR3 DNA: TGTGCCAGCAGCGTAGGGAGACTAGCGGGAGGGGAGCTGTTTTTT
CDR3 protein: CASSVGRLAGGELFF
clone size: -
J gene: TRBJ2-2
V gene: TRBV9
CDR3 length: 15
D gene: TRBD2

CDR3 DNA: TGTGCCGTCGCGGACTTGGATGAGCAGTTCTTC
CDR3 protein: CAVADLDEQFF
clone size: -
J gene: TRBJ2-1
V gene: TRBV3-1/TRBV3-2
CDR3 length: 11
D gene: -

CDR3 DNA: TGTGCCAGCAGCCAAGAGGGAATAGCGGGAGGGTCGGATACGCAGTATTTT
CDR3 protein: CASSQEGIAGGSDTQYF
clone size: -
J gene: TRBJ2-3
V gene: TRBV3-1/TRBV3-2
CDR3 length: 17
D gene: TRBD2

CDR3 DNA: TGTGCCAGTAGTATAGGTCAGGGGGTTACCCCCGGTAATCAGCCCCAGCATTTT
CDR3 protein: CASSIGQGVTPGNQPQHF
clone size: once
J gene: TRBJ1-5
V gene: TRBV19
CDR3 length: 18
D gene: TRBD1

CDR3 DNA: TGTGTCGTTGGTACTTACGGGGAGCTGTTTTTT
CDR3 protein: CVVGTYGELFF
clone size: -
J gene: TRBJ2-2
V gene: TRBV19
CDR3 length: 11
D gene: -

CDR3 DNA: TGTGCCAGTAGCGGGGGGGCAGATACGCAGTATTTT
CDR3 protein: CASSGGADTQYF
clone size: -
J gene: TRBJ2-3
V gene: TRBV19
CDR3 length: 12
D gene: TRBD2